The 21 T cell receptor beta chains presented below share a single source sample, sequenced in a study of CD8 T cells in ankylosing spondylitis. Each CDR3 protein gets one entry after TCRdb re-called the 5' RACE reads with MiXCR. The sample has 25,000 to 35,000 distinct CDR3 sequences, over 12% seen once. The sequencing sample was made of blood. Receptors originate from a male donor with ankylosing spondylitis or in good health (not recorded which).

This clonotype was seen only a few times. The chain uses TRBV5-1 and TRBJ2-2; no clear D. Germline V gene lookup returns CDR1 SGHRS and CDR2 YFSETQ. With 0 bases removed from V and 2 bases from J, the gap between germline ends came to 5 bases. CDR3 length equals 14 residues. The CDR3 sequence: CASSLVTNTGELFF. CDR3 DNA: TGCGCCAGCAGCTTGGTCACAAACACCGGGGAGCTGTTTTTT.

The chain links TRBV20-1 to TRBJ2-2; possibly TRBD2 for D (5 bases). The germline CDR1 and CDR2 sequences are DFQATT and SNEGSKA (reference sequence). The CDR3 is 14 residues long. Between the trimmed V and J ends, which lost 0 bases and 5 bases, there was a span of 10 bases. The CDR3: CSARDNGDTGELFF. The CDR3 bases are TGCAGTGCTAGAGATAACGGGGATACCGGGGAGCTGTTTTTT.

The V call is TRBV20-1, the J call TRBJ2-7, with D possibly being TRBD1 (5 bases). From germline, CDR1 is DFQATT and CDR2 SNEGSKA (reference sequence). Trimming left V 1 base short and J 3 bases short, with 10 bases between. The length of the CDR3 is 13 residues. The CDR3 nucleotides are TGCAGTGCTAGAGGCAGGGCCGACTACGAGCAGTACGTC. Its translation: CSARGRADYEQYV.

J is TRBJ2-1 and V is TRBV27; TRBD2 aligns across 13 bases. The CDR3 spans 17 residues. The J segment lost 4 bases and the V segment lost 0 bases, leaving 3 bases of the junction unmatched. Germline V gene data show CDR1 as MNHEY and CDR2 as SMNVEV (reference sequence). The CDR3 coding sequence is TGTGCCAGCAGTTTATCTGGGGGACTAGCGGGATACAATGAGCAGTTCTTC. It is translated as CASSLSGGLAGYNEQFF.

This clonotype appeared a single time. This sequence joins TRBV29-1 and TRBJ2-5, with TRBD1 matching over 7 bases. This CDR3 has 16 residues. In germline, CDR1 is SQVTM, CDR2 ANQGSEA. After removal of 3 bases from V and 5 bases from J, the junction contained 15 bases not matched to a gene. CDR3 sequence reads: CSVDPKRGRQGETQYF. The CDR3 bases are TGCAGCGTTGATCCCAAAAGGGGGCGTCAGGGCGAGACCCAGTACTTC.

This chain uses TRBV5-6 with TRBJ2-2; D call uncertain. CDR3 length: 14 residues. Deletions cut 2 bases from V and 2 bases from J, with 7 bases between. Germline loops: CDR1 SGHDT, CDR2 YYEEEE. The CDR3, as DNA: TGTGCCAGCAGCTTTTACAGAAACACCGGGGAGCTGTTTTTT. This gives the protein CASSFYRNTGELFF.

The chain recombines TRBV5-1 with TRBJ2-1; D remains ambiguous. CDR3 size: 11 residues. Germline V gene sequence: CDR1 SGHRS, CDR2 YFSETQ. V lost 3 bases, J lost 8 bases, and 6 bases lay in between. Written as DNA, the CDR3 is TGCGCCAGCAGCTCCCGCGATGAGCAGTTCTTC. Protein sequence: CASSSRDEQFF.

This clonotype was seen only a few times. CDR3: CSATGASGILDTQYF. CDR3 nucleotides: TGCAGTGCTACGGGGGCTAGCGGGATTTTGGATACGCAGTATTTT. This chain uses TRBV20-1 with TRBJ2-3; 9 bases align to TRBD2. CDR3 length: 15 amino acids. Germline assignment: CDR1 DFQATT and CDR2 SNEGSKA (reference sequence). V dropped 4 bases and J dropped 6; count of bases not matched to a gene: 11.

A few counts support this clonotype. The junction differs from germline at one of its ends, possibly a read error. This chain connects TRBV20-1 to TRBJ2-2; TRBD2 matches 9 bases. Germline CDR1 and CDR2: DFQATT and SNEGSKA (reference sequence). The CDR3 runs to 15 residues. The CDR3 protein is CSARAGGRDTGELFF. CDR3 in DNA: TGCAGTGCGAGAGCGGGAGGACGGGACACCGGGGAGCTGTTTTTT.

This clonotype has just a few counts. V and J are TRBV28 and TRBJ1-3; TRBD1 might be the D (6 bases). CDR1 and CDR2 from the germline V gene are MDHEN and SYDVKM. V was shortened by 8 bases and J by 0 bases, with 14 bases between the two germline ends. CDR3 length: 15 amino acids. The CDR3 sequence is CASYYRANSGNTIYF. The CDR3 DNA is TGTGCCAGCTACTACAGGGCCAACTCTGGAAACACCATATATTTT.

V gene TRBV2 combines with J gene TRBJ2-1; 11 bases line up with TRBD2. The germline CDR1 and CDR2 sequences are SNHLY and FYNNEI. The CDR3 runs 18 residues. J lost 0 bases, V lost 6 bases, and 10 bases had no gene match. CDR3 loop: CASSPASGRLSSYNEQFF. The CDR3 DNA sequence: TGTGCCAGCAGCCCCGCTAGCGGGAGGCTCAGCTCCTACAATGAGCAGTTCTTC.

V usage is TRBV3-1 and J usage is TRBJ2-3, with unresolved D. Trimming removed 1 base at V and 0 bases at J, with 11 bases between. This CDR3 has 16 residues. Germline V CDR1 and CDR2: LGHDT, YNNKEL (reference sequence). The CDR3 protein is CASSQVSWYSTDTQYF. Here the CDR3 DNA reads TGTGCCAGCAGCCAAGTTTCCTGGTATAGCACAGATACGCAGTATTTT.

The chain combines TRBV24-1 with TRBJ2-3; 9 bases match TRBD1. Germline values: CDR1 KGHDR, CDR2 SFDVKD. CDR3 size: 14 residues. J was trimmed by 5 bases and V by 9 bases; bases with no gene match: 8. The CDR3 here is CATGDRDPRDTQYF. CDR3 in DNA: TGTGCCACCGGGGACAGGGACCCCCGAGATACGCAGTATTTT.

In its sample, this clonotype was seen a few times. CDR3 sequence (DNA): TGTGCCAGCAGTGAATACGCAGGCACAGATACGCAGTATTTT. It specifies CASSEYAGTDTQYF. This chain joins TRBV25-1 and TRBJ2-3; D not certain. Trimming pared 0 bases from V and 1 base from J, leaving 5 bases between. The germline gives CDR1 MGHDK, CDR2 SYGVNS. The CDR3 is 14 amino acids.

The CDR3 DNA sequence: TGTGCCAGCAGGAGTGTGGAGAACACTGAAGCTTTCTTT. Translated, it gives CASRSVENTEAFF. The chain employs TRBV6-2 or TRBV6-3 and TRBJ1-1; D gene unclear. The germline V gene has CDR1 MNHEY and CDR2 SVGEGT. This CDR3 has 13 residues. With 6 bases removed from V and 1 base from J, the gap between germline ends came to 9 bases.

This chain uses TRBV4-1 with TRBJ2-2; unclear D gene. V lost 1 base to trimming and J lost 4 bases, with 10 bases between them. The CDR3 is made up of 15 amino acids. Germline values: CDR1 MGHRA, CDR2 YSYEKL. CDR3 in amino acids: CASSQVVLSTGELFF. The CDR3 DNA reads TGCGCCAGCAGCCAAGTAGTGTTGAGCACCGGGGAGCTGTTTTTT.

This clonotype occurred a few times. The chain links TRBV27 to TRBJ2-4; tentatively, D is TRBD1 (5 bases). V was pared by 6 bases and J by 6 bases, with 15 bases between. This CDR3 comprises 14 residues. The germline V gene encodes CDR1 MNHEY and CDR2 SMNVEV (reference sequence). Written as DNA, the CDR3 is TGTGCCAGCAGCCCTTTTACAGGAGCAAACATTCAGTACTTC. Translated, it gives CASSPFTGANIQYF.

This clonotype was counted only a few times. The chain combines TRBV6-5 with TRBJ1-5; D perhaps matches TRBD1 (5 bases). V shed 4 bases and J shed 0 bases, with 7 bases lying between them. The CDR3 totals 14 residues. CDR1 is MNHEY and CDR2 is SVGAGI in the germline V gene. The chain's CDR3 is CASSSDSSNQPQHF. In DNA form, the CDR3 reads TGTGCCAGCAGTTCCGACAGTAGCAATCAGCCCCAGCATTTT.

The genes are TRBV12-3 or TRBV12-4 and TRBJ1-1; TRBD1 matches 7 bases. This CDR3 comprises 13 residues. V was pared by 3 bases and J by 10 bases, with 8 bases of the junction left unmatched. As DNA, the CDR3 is TGTGCCAGCAGTTTTTCAGAGACAGGGTCAGCTTTCTTT. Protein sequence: CASSFSETGSAFF.

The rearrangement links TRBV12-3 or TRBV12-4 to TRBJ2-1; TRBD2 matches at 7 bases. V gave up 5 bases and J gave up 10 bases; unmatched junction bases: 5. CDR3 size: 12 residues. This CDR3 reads CASSPSGIEQFF. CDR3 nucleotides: TGTGCCAGCAGTCCCAGCGGGATCGAGCAGTTCTTC.

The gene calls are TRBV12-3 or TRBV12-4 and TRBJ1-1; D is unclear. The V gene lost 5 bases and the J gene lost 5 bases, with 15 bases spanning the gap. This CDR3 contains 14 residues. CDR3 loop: CASSTAVWRTEAFF. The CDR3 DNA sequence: TGTGCCAGCAGTACAGCAGTGTGGAGGACTGAAGCTTTCTTT.